This T cell receptor (beta chain) was documented in a study of blood T cell repertoires in COVID-19. Clinical history reported by participants formed the basis on which cohorts were assigned. Two negative PCRs, clearance, or symptom resolution were required of recovered Cohort 3 donors. This CDR3 region has 13 residues. Trimming shortened V by 7 bases and J by 0 bases, and 7 bases separated the two germline ends. Germline V gene sequence: CDR1 SGHTA, CDR2 FQGNSA. This table comes from immunoSEQ multiplex PCR, and its TCRdb copy is limited to in-frame clones, with some not included. The sample consists of approximately 280,000 clones, around 84% of them appearing once.

The clonotype comes from a woman aged 45-60 years who had recovered from COVID-19. The J gene is TRBJ1-3, the V gene TRBV7-2; no clear D. Material: PBMCs or T cells enriched from blood (not recorded which). CDR3 sequence reads: CASTPSSGNTIYF. The CDR3 DNA reads as TGTGCCAGCACGCCTAGCTCTGGAAACACCATATATTTT. Based on the CDR3 plus reference TRBV7-2 and TRBJ1-3, the full variable domain is GAGVSQSPSNKVTEKGKDVELRCDPISGHTALYWYRQSLGQGLEFLIYFQGNSAPDKSGLPSDRFSAERTGGSVSTLTIQRTQQEDSAVYLCASTPSSGNTIYFGEGSWLTVV.